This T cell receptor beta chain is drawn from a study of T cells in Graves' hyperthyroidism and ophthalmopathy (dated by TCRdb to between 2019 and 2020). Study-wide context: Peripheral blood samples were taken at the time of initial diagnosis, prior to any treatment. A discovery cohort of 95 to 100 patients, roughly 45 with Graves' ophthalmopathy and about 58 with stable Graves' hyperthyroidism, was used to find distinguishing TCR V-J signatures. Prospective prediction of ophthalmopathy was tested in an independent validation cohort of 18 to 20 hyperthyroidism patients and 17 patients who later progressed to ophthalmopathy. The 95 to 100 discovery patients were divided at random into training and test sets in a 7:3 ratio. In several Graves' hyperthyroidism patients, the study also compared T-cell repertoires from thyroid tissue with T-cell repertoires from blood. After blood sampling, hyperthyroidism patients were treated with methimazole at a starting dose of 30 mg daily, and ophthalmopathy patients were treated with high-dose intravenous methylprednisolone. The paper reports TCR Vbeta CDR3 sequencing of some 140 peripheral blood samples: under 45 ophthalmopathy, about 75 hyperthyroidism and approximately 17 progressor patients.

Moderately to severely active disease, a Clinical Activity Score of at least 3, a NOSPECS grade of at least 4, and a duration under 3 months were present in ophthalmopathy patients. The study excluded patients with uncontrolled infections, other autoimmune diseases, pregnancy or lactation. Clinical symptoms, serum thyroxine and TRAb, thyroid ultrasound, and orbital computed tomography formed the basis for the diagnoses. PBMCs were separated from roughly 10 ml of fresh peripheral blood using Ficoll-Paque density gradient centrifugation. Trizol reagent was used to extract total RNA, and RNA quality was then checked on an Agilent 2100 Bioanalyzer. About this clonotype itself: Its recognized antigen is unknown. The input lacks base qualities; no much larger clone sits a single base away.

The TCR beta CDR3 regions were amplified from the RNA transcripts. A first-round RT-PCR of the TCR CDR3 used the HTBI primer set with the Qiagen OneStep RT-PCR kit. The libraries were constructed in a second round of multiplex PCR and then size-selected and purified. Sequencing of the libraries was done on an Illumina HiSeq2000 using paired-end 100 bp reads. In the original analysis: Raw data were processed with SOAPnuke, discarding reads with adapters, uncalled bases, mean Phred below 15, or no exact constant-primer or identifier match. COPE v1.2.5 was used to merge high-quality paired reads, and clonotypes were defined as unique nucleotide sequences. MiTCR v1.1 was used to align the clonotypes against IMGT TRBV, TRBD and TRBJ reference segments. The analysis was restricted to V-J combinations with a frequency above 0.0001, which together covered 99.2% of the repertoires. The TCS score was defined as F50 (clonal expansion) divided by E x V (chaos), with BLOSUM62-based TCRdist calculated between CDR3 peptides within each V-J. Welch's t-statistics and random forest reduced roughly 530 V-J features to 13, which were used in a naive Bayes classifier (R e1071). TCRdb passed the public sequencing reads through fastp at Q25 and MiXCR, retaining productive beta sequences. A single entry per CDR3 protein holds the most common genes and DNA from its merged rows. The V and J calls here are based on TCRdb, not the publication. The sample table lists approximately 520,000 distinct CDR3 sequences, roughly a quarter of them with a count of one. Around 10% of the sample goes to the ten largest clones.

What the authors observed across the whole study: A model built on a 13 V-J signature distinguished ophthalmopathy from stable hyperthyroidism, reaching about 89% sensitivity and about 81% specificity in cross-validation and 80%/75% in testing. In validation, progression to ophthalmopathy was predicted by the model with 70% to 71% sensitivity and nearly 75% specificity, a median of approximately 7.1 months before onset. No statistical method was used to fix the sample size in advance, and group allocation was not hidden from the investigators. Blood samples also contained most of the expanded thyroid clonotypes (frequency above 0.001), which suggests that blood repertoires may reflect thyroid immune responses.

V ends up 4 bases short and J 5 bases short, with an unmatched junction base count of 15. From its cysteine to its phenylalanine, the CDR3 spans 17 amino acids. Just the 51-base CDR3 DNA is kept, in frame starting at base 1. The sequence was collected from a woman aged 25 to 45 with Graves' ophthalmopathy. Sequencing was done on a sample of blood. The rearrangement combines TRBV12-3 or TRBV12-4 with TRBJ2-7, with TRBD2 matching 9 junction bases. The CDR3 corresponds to CASSSGGGALVLHEQYF. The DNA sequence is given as TGTGCCAGCAGTTCTGGCGGGGGGGCACTGGTCTTACACGAGCAGTACTTC.